This T cell receptor (beta chain) derives from a study of glioma-infiltrating T cells after dendritic cell vaccination. As for the study in general: Glioblastoma patients came from Phase I and II dendritic cell vaccination trials. Patients received three intradermal dendritic cell vaccine injections at biweekly intervals.

Notes on this clone: Its antigen is still unknown.

The repertoire was sequenced with immunoSEQ multiplex PCR; TCRdb's copy has only in-frame clones and lacks some. The data contain approximately 48,000 clones, about nine tenths of them singletons. Whole-study findings and limits: Longer survival after dendritic cell vaccination followed higher pretreatment TIL content.

The germline CDR1 and CDR2 sequences are SGHTA and FQGTGA. This CDR3 has 13 residues. V gave up 3 bases and J gave up 6 bases, with 12 bases separating them. Time point reported: after dendritic cell vaccination, including at tumor progression/relapse. The material was blood, obtained after dendritic cell vaccination. The source is a human donor with glioblastoma. This rearrangement joins TRBV7-3 to TRBJ2-7; perhaps TRBD1 as D (5 bases). The chain's CDR3 is CASSLEGASEQYF. In nucleotides, the CDR3 is TGTGCCAGCAGCTTGGAAGGGGCGTCCGAGCAGTACTTC.